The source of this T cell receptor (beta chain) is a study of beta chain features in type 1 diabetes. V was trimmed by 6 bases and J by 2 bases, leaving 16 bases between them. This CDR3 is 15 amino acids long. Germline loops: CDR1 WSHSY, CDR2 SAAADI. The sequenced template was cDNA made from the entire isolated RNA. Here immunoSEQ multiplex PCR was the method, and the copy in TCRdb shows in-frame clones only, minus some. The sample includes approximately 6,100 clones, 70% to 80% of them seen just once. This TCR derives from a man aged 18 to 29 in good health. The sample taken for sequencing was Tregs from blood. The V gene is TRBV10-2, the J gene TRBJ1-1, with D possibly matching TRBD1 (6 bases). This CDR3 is CASSRDKPYNTEAFF. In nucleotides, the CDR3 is TGCGCCAGCAGCCGGGACAAACCTTATAACACTGAAGCTTTCTTT.